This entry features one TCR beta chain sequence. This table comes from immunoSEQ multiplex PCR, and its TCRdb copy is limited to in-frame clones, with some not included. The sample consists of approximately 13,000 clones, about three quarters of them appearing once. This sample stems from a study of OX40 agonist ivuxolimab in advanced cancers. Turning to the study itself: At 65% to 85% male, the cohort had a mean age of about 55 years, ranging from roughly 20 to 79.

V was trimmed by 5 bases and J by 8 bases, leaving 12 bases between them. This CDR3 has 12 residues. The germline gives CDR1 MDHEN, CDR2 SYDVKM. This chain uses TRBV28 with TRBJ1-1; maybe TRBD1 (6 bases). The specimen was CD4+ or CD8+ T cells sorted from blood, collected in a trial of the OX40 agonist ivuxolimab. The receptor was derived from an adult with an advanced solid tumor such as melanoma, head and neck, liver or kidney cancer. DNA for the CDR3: TGTGCCAGCAGTCTACCGGGACAAGAAGCTTTCTTT. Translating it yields CASSLPGQEAFF.